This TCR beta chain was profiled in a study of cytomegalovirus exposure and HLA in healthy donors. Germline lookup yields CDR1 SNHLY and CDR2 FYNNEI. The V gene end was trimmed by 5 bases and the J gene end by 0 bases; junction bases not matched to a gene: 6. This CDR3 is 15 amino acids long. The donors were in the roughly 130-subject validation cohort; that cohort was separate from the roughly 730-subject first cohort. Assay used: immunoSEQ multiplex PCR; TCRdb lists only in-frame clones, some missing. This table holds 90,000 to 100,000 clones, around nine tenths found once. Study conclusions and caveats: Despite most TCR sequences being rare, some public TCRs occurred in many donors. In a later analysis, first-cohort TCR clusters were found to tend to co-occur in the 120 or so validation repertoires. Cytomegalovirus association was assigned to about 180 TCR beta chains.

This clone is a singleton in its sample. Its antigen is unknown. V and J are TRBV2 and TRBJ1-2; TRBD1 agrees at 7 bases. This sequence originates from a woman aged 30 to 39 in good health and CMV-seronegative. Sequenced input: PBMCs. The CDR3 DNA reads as TGTGCCAGCAGTCTGGGACAGACCTCTAACTATGGCTACACCTTC. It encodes CASSLGQTSNYGYTF.